A single sample gave rise to the 18 T cell receptor beta chains below, sequenced in a study of T cell changes during pregnancy in multiple sclerosis. The data were produced by immunoSEQ multiplex PCR, yet TCRdb's version contains in-frame clones alone and is incomplete. The sample consists of 40,000 or so clones, 92% of them appearing once. This specimen was CD8+ T cells from peripheral blood mononuclear cells, taken before pregnancy. These receptors were obtained from a female donor with multiple sclerosis, enrolled in a pregnancy study.

J is TRBJ2-1 and V is TRBV28; 10 positions agree with TRBD1. Germline values: CDR1 MDHEN, CDR2 SYDVKM. The CDR3 has 15 amino acids. V gave up 7 bases and J gave up 5 bases; unmatched junction bases: 8. CDR3 nucleotides: TGTGCCAGCACCACGGGGGGGACAGGGGACAATGAGCAGTTCTTC. Translated: CASTTGGTGDNEQFF.

The V and J genes are TRBV28 and TRBJ1-2; D unclear. The V end lost 4 bases, the J end lost 4 bases, and 16 bases lay between the germline ends. This CDR3 comprises 15 residues. Germline lookup yields CDR1 MDHEN and CDR2 SYDVKM. This CDR3 is CASSSHGSYSYGYTF. The CDR3 nucleotides read TGTGCCAGCAGTTCCCACGGTTCCTACTCCTATGGCTACACCTTC.

The genes are TRBV9 and TRBJ2-3, with D possibly TRBD1 on 5 matching bases. Germline CDR1 is SGDLS and CDR2 is YYNGEE. This CDR3 is built from 15 residues. Trimming stripped 0 bases from V and 2 bases from J, with 10 bases between. The CDR3 DNA reads as TGTGCCAGCAGCGTAGGGGGCGGAAACACAGATACGCAGTATTTT. Protein: CASSVGGGNTDTQYF.

V is TRBV5-6 and J is TRBJ2-7; D uncertain. The CDR3 is made up of 13 amino acids. Germline V gene sequence: CDR1 SGHDT, CDR2 YYEEEE. The V and J ends lost 0 bases and 6 bases respectively, with 10 bases between them. The CDR3 coding sequence is TGTGCCAGCAGCTTGGGTGGGCCTGGCGAGCAGTACTTC. Translating gives CASSLGGPGEQYF.

V gene TRBV10-2 combines with J gene TRBJ1-1; D ambiguous. The CDR3 runs 15 residues. Germline V lookup: CDR1 WSHSY, CDR2 SAAADI. V lost 2 bases and J 2 bases, leaving 12 bases between the germline ends. The CDR3 here is CASSEERGRNTEAFF. CDR3 nucleotides: TGCGCCAGCAGTGAGGAACGTGGGAGAAACACTGAAGCTTTCTTT.

The chain couples TRBV27 to TRBJ2-2; possible D gene TRBD1, 6 bases. This CDR3 spans 12 amino acids. The ends were cut back, 7 bases at V and 6 bases at J, with 9 bases in the middle. Germline V gene lookup returns CDR1 MNHEY and CDR2 SMNVEV (reference sequence). The CDR3 protein is CASTGAAGELFF. The DNA for the CDR3 is TGTGCCAGCACAGGGGCCGCCGGGGAGCTGTTTTTT.

The chain employs TRBV14 and TRBJ2-1; no firm D call. Deletions cut 1 base from V and 7 bases from J, with 17 bases between. The CDR3 extends over 16 amino acids. The V gene's germline CDR1 is SGHDN and CDR2 FVKESK. The CDR3 sequence is CASSQGVPSPWNEQFF. In DNA, the CDR3 is TGTGCCAGCAGCCAAGGAGTCCCCTCCCCCTGGAATGAGCAGTTCTTC.

The chain recombines TRBV7-9 with TRBJ2-2; 11 bases line up with TRBD2. From germline, CDR1 is SEHNR and CDR2 FQNEAQ (reference sequence). The CDR3 contains 19 residues. V trimming: 6 bases; J trimming: 5 bases; junction bases outside the gene matches: 17. The CDR3 sequence: CASSFSHPSTSGNTGELFF. The CDR3 DNA reads as TGTGCCAGCAGTTTTTCCCATCCCTCGACTAGCGGGAATACCGGGGAGCTGTTTTTT.

J is TRBJ2-1 and V is TRBV29-1; 7 bases align to TRBD2. This CDR3 spans 12 amino acids. Germline V lookup: CDR1 SQVTM, CDR2 ANQGSEA. The CDR3 here is CGGGRSYNEQFF. CDR3 bases: TGCGGGGGGGGACGCTCCTACAATGAGCAGTTCTTC.

A word on this clone: Other DNA sequences of this sample code for an identical CDR3. The chain carries TRBV27 and TRBJ2-7, with D perhaps TRBD1 (6 bases). The V end lost 2 bases, the J end lost 2 bases, and 7 bases lay between the germline ends. The germline V gene encodes CDR1 MNHEY and CDR2 SMNVEV (reference sequence). The CDR3 consists of 13 residues. The CDR3 loop reads CASSLGQTYEQYF. CDR3 sequence (DNA): TGTGCCAGCAGTTTAGGACAGACCTACGAGCAGTACTTC.

The chain carries TRBV15 and TRBJ1-1, with unresolved D. The CDR3 extends over 16 amino acids. Germline loops: CDR1 LNHNV, CDR2 YYDKDF (reference sequence). V lost 1 base, J lost 5 bases, and 17 bases lay in between. CDR3 sequence reads: CATSRGVSSGRTEAFF. The CDR3 nucleotides read TGTGCCACCAGCAGAGGGGTTAGTAGCGGGAGAACTGAAGCTTTCTTT.

The chain carries TRBV5-4 and TRBJ1-2; 9 bases map to TRBD1. This CDR3 comprises 14 residues. V dropped 2 bases and J dropped 13; count of bases not matched to a gene: 12. Germline CDR1 reads SGHNT; CDR2 reads YYREEE (reference sequence). The CDR3 spells CASSLSGTGNLGTF. The CDR3 DNA reads TGTGCCAGCAGCTTATCAGGGACAGGGAATTTAGGCACCTTC.

The chain recombines TRBV2 with TRBJ2-1; D gene uncertain. From germline, CDR1 is SNHLY and CDR2 FYNNEI. The CDR3 covers 11 residues. Trimming pared 7 bases from V and 9 bases from J, leaving 10 bases between. CDR3 amino acids: CASINVGEQFF. Here the CDR3 DNA reads TGTGCCAGCATTAATGTCGGTGAGCAGTTCTTC.

This sequence joins TRBV15 and TRBJ1-4; perhaps TRBD1 as D (6 bases). V lost 1 base, J lost 4 bases, and 19 bases lay in between. CDR1 is LNHNV, CDR2 YYDKDF, per germline (reference sequence). The CDR3 spans 18 residues. CDR3 DNA: TGTGCCACCAGCAGAGTTGAGTCTCGACAGGTAGTTAATGAAAAACTGTTTTTT. Protein: CATSRVESRQVVNEKLFF.

The chain uses TRBV9 and TRBJ1-2; D is possibly TRBD1 (6 bases). Trimming cost V 2 bases and J 8 bases, with 13 bases left between them. Germline loops: CDR1 SGDLS, CDR2 YYNGEE. The CDR3 is made up of 13 amino acids. As DNA, the CDR3 is TGTGCCAGCAGCGTTAGGGACAATGAAGGCTACACCTTC. Protein product: CASSVRDNEGYTF.

This rearrangement joins TRBV5-6 to TRBJ2-5; TRBD2 might be the D (6 bases). Germline CDR1 SGHDT, CDR2 YYEEEE. V gave up 6 bases and J gave up 5 bases, with 14 bases separating them. The CDR3 has 13 amino acids. As DNA, the CDR3 is TGTGCCAGCAACGCGGCGGGGTGGGAGACCCAGTACTTC. Protein: CASNAAGWETQYF.

The J gene is TRBJ1-5, the V gene TRBV5-6, with D perhaps matching TRBD1 (6 bases). The CDR3 contains 14 residues. Trimming cost V 0 bases and J 4 bases, with 8 bases left between them. Germline assignment: CDR1 SGHDT and CDR2 YYEEEE. The CDR3 reads CASSLGGHNQPQHF. DNA of the CDR3: TGTGCCAGCAGCTTGGGGGGGCATAATCAGCCCCAGCATTTT.

This clone was observed a single time. This chain connects TRBV6-5 to TRBJ1-2, with D hard to call. V was trimmed by 0 bases and J by 2 bases, leaving 7 bases between them. Germline V gives CDR1 MNHEY, CDR2 SVGAGI. This CDR3 region has 14 residues. The DNA of the CDR3 is TGTGCCAGCAGTTACTCGAACCGGAACTATGGCTACACCTTC. This translates into CASSYSNRNYGYTF.